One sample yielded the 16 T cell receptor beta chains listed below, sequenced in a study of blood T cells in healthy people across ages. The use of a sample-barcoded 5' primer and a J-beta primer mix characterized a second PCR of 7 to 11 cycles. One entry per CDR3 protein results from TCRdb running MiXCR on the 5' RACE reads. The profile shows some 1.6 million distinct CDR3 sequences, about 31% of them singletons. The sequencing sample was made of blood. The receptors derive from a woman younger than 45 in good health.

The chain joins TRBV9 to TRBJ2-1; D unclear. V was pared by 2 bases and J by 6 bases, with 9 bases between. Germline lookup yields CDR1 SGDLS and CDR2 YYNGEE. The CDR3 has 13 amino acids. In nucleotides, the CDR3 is TGTGCCAGCAGCGTGATTCCCACCAATGAGCAGTTCTTC. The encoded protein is CASSVIPTNEQFF. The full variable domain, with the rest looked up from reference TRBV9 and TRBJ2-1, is DSGVTQTPKHLITATGQRVTLRCSPRSGDLSVYWYQQSLDQGLQFLIQYYNGEERAKGNILERFSAQQFPDLHSELNLSSLELGDSALYFCASSVIPTNEQFFGPGTRLTVL.

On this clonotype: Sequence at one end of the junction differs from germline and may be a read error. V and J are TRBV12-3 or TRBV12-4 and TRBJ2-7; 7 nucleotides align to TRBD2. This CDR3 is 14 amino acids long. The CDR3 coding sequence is TGTACCAGCAGTTCAAGCGGGGCCATCTACGAGCAGTACTTC. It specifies CTSSSSGAIYEQYF.

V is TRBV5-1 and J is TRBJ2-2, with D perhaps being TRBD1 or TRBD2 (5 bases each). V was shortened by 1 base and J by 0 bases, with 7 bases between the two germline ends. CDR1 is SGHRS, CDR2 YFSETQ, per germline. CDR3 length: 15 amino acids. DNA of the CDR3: TGCGCCAGCAGCTTGTTGGGACCGAACACCGGGGAGCTGTTTTTT. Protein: CASSLLGPNTGELFF.

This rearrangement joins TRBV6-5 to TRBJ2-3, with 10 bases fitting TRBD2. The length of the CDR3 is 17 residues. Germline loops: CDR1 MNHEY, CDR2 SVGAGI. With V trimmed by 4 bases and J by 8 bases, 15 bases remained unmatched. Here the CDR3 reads CASSLRTSGPVAATQYF. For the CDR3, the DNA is TGTGCCAGCAGTTTGCGGACTAGCGGCCCGGTGGCAGCTACGCAGTATTTT.

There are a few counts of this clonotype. CDR3 in amino acids: CASSSSRSYNSPLHF. The CDR3 DNA is TGTGCCAGCAGTTCCTCGCGATCCTATAATTCACCCCTCCACTTT. The rearrangement uses TRBV6-6 and TRBJ1-6, with D uncertain. V dropped 4 bases and J dropped 1 base, with 8 bases sitting between them. The germline V gene has CDR1 MNHNY and CDR2 SVGAGI (reference sequence). The CDR3 spans 15 residues.

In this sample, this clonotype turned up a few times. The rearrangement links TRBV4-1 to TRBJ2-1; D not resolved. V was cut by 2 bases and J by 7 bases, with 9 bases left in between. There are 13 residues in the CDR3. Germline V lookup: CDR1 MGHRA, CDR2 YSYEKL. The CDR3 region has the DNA TGCGCCAGCAGCCAAACCCGCCTGAATGAGCAGTTCTTC. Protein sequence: CASSQTRLNEQFF.

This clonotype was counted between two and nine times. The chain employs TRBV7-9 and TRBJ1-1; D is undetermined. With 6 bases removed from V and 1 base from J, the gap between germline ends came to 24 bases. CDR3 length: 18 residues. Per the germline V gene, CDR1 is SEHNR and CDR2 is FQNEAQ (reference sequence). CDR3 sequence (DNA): TGTGCCAGCAGTTTTGATATAGACTGGGGAAAGGGGAACACTGAAGCTTTCTTT. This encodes CASSFDIDWGKGNTEAFF.

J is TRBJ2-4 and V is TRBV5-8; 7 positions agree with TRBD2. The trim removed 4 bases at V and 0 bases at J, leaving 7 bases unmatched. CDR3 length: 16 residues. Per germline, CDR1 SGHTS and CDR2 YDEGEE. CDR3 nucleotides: TGTGCCAGCAGCCTAAAAAGCGGGACAGCCAAAAACATTCAGTACTTC. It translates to CASSLKSGTAKNIQYF.

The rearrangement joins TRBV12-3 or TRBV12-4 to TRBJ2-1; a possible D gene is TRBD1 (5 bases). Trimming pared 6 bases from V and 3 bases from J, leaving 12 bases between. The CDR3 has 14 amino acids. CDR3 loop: CASRAAQVYNEQFF. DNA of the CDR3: TGTGCCAGCAGAGCCGCACAGGTCTACAATGAGCAGTTCTTC.

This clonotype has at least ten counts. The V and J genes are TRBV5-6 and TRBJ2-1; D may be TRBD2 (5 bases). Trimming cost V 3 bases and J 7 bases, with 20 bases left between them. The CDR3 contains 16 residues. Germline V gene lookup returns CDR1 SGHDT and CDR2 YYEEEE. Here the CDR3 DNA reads TGTGCCAGCAGCTATCCCCGCAGCCGCTCGGGGAATGAGCAGTTCTTC. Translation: CASSYPRSRSGNEQFF.

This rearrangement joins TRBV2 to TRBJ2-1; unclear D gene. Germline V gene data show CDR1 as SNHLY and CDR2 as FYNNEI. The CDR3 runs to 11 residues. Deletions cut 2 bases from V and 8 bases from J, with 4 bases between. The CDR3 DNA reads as TGTGCCAGCAGTGAAAAGTATGAGCAGTTCTTC. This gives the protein CASSEKYEQFF.

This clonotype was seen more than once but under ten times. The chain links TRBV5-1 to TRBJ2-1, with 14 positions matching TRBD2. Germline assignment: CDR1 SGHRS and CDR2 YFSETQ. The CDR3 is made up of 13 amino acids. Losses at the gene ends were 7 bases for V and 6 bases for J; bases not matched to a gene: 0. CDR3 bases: TGCGCCAGCGGGACTAGCGGGAGCAATGAGCAGTTCTTC. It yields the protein CASGTSGSNEQFF.

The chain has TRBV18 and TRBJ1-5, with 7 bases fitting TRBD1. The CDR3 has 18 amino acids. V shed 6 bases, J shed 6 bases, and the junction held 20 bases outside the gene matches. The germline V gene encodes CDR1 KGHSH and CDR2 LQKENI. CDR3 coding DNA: TGTGCCAGCTCGCAAACCGGGACAGTGAGAGGCAAGGGTCAGCCCCAGCATTTT. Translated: CASSQTGTVRGKGQPQHF.

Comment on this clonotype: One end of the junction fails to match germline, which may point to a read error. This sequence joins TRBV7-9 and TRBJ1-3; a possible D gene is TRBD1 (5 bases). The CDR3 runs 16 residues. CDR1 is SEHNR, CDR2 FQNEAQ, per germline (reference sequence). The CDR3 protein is CASSLLPRDSGNAIYF. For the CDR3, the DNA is TGTGCCAGCAGCCTGTTACCGCGGGACTCTGGAAACGCCATATATTTT.

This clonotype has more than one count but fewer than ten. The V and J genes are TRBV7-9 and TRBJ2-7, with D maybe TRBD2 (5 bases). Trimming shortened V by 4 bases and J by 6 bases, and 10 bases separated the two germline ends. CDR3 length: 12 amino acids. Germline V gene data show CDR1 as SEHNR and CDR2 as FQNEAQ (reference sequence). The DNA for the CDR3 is TGTGCCAGCAGCTCTATAGAGGGCGAGCAGTACTTC. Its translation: CASSSIEGEQYF.

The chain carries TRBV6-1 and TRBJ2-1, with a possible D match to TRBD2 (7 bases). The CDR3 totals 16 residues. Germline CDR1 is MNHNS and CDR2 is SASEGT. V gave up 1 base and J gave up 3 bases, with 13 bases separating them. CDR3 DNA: TGTGCCAGCAGTGAAGTATGGCGGGGGCTCTACAATGAGCAGTTCTTC. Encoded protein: CASSEVWRGLYNEQFF.